This TCR beta chain is from a study of T cells in localized non-small cell lung cancer. Study-level findings and limits: Investigators sequenced only a single tumor region, leaving heterogeneity possible. It was uninvolved adjacent lung that showed the highest T cell clonality, exceeding tumor. Among the top 100 tumor clones, a median approximately 62 appeared in adjacent lung.

Per the germline V gene, CDR1 is SNHLY and CDR2 is FYNNEI. Trimming took 5 bases from V and 5 from J; bases not matched to a gene: 10. The CDR3 length is 15 residues. Using immunoSEQ multiplex PCR, the repertoire was profiled, and TCRdb retains in-frame clones only, with some absent. The sample has 100,000 to 150,000 clones, more than 80% seen once. About this clone: Its specificity is not known.

The genes are TRBV2 and TRBJ2-3, with TRBD2 matching 7 bases. This specimen consisted of peripheral blood, obtained before any cancer treatment. The receptor was isolated from a female donor older than 55 with stage I lung adenocarcinoma. This CDR3 reads CASSRTGGKGDTQYF. In DNA, the CDR3 is TGTGCCAGCAGTCGGACGGGAGGAAAGGGAGATACGCAGTATTTT.